The rows below give T cell receptor beta chains drawn from one sample of a study of beta chain features in type 1 diabetes. Sequencing used immunoSEQ multiplex PCR; TCRdb keeps in-frame clones, though not all of them. The data hold approximately 120,000 clones, with about 40% observed a single time. Sequenced material: stem cell memory CD4+ T cells from blood. These receptors all come from a woman aged 18-35 years in good health. Both conserved end residues are part of each CDR3. The D gene is left open where the match is weak. Rows give clone size only sometimes, using once, few, many, or a class for an expanded clone.

clone size: few; J gene: TRBJ2-5; V gene: TRBV7-8; CDR3 length: 15; D gene: NA; CDR3 DNA: TGTGCCAGCAGCCTTTGGCTAGCCTTCCAAGAGACCCAGTACTTC; CDR3 protein: CASSLWLAFQETQYF
clone size: few; J gene: TRBJ1-1; V gene: TRBV29-1; CDR3 length: 13; D gene: TRBD1; CDR3 DNA: TGCAGCGTTGATTCCCACGACAGGGCTGAAGCTTTCTTT; CDR3 protein: CSVDSHDRAEAFF
clone size: NA; J gene: TRBJ1-2; V gene: TRBV5-4; CDR3 length: 13; D gene: NA; CDR3 DNA: TGTGCCAGCAGCTTCTCAGGGGACTATGGCTACACCTTC; CDR3 protein: CASSFSGDYGYTF
clone size: NA; J gene: TRBJ2-7; V gene: TRBV5-6; CDR3 length: 15; D gene: TRBD1; CDR3 DNA: TGTGCCAGCACTCGCTTCGGGGACAGGGACTACGAGCAGTACTTC; CDR3 protein: CASTRFGDRDYEQYF
clone size: NA; J gene: TRBJ2-3; V gene: TRBV4-1; CDR3 length: 16; D gene: NA; CDR3 DNA: TGCGCCAGCAGCCAAGGCCGACAGCTTGAGGTAGATACGCAGTATTTT; CDR3 protein: CASSQGRQLEVDTQYF
clone size: NA; J gene: TRBJ2-1; V gene: TRBV27; CDR3 length: 17; D gene: TRBD2; CDR3 DNA: TGTGCCAGCAGCAACACCTTACTAGCGGGAGACTACAATGAGCAGTTCTTC; CDR3 protein: CASSNTLLAGDYNEQFF
clone size: NA; J gene: TRBJ1-3; V gene: TRBV5-4; CDR3 length: 15; D gene: NA; CDR3 DNA: TGTGCCAGCAGCGCCGGACTGCACTCTGGAAACACCATATATTTT; CDR3 protein: CASSAGLHSGNTIYF
clone size: few; J gene: TRBJ2-7; V gene: TRBV7-2; CDR3 length: 16; D gene: TRBD2; CDR3 DNA: TGTGCCAGCAGGCACCACACTACTAGCGGGAGTAAAAAGCAGTACTTC; CDR3 protein: CASRHHTTSGSKKQYF
clone size: NA; J gene: TRBJ1-1; V gene: TRBV30; CDR3 length: 15; D gene: NA; CDR3 DNA: TGTGCCTGGAGTGTCTTTGGGGGCCGTGGAACTGAAGCTTTCTTT; CDR3 protein: CAWSVFGGRGTEAFF
clone size: NA; J gene: TRBJ2-1; V gene: TRBV4-3; CDR3 length: 16; D gene: NA; CDR3 DNA: TGCGCCAGCAGCCAGATAGGAGCGGGTTCCTACAATGAGCAGTTCTTC; CDR3 protein: CASSQIGAGSYNEQFF
clone size: few; J gene: TRBJ2-7; V gene: TRBV6-5; CDR3 length: 14; D gene: TRBD2; CDR3 DNA: TGTGCCAGCAGTTACTCGCGCGGGAGAAACGAGCAGTACTTC; CDR3 protein: CASSYSRGRNEQYF
clone size: few; J gene: TRBJ2-4; V gene: TRBV9; CDR3 length: 17; D gene: NA; CDR3 DNA: TGTGCCAGCAGCGTAGGGTGGGGAGAACTAGCCAAAAACATTCAGTACTTC; CDR3 protein: CASSVGWGELAKNIQYF
clone size: NA; J gene: TRBJ1-2; V gene: TRBV5-4; CDR3 length: 13; D gene: NA; CDR3 DNA: TGTGCCAGCGCGGGGGAGTATGGTTATGGCTACACCTTC; CDR3 protein: CASAGEYGYGYTF
clone size: NA; J gene: TRBJ2-3; V gene: TRBV5-4; CDR3 length: 16; D gene: TRBD2; CDR3 DNA: TGTGCCAGCAGCATGAGCGGGAGGCGGGGCACAGATACGCAGTATTTT; CDR3 protein: CASSMSGRRGTDTQYF
clone size: NA; J gene: TRBJ2-7; V gene: TRBV14; CDR3 length: 15; D gene: TRBD1; CDR3 DNA: TGTGCCAGCAGCGACCGACAGGGGACAAGGGCTGAGCAGTACTTC; CDR3 protein: CASSDRQGTRAEQYF
clone size: NA; J gene: TRBJ1-5; V gene: TRBV19; CDR3 length: 12; D gene: NA; CDR3 DNA: TGTGCCAGTAGAGCACAGGTGGGGCCCCAGCATTTT; CDR3 protein: CASRAQVGPQHF
clone size: once; J gene: TRBJ2-1; V gene: TRBV18; CDR3 length: 15; D gene: TRBD1; CDR3 DNA: TGTGCCAGCTCACGCGGGACAGGGGATTACAATGAGCAGTTCTTC; CDR3 protein: CASSRGTGDYNEQFF
clone size: few; J gene: TRBJ2-5; V gene: TRBV14; CDR3 length: 16; D gene: TRBD2; CDR3 DNA: TGTGCCAGCAGCGACCCTAGCGGGCTGGGTTGGGAGACCCAGTACTTC; CDR3 protein: CASSDPSGLGWETQYF
clone size: NA; J gene: TRBJ1-1; V gene: TRBV28; CDR3 length: 13; D gene: NA; CDR3 DNA: TGTGCCAGCAGTTGGCCAAAGAACACTGAAGCTTTCTTT; CDR3 protein: CASSWPKNTEAFF
clone size: NA; J gene: TRBJ2-5; V gene: TRBV18; CDR3 length: 11; D gene: NA; CDR3 DNA: TGTGCCAGCTCACTACAAGAGACCCAGTACTTC; CDR3 protein: CASSLQETQYF
clone size: NA; J gene: TRBJ2-7; V gene: TRBV30; CDR3 length: 13; D gene: NA; CDR3 DNA: TGTGCCTGGTCTCTCGGGAACTCCTACGAGCAGTACTTC; CDR3 protein: CAWSLGNSYEQYF
clone size: NA; J gene: TRBJ2-1; V gene: TRBV30; CDR3 length: 14; D gene: NA; CDR3 DNA: TGTGCCTGGAGTATCCGGACTACAAACAATGAGCAGTTCTTC; CDR3 protein: CAWSIRTTNNEQFF
clone size: few; J gene: TRBJ2-2; V gene: TRBV28; CDR3 length: 15; D gene: TRBD1; CDR3 DNA: TGTGCCAGCAGTTCCCCGGGACAGGGTCCCGAGGAGCTGTTTTTT; CDR3 protein: CASSSPGQGPEELFF
clone size: NA; J gene: TRBJ1-1; V gene: TRBV7-9; CDR3 length: 15; D gene: NA; CDR3 DNA: TGTGCCAGCAGCTTACAGGGAGGAACAAACACTGAAGCTTTCTTT; CDR3 protein: CASSLQGGTNTEAFF
clone size: few; J gene: TRBJ2-1; V gene: TRBV29-1; CDR3 length: 13; D gene: TRBD2; CDR3 DNA: TGCAGCGCCGAGACTAGCGCGTACAATGAGCAGTTCTTC; CDR3 protein: CSAETSAYNEQFF
clone size: NA; J gene: TRBJ2-5; V gene: TRBV5-5; CDR3 length: 14; D gene: NA; CDR3 DNA: TGTGCCAGCAGCTTGTGGCAGGGTAGCGAGACCCAGTACTTC; CDR3 protein: CASSLWQGSETQYF
clone size: NA; J gene: TRBJ2-3; V gene: TRBV7-8; CDR3 length: 16; D gene: TRBD2; CDR3 DNA: TGTGCCAGCAGCTTACCGACTAGCGGGACTCATGCTACGCAGTATTTT; CDR3 protein: CASSLPTSGTHATQYF
clone size: NA; J gene: TRBJ2-7; V gene: TRBV27; CDR3 length: 14; D gene: NA; CDR3 DNA: TGTGCCAGCAGATCCGCGGGACGAAACTACGAGCAGTACTTC; CDR3 protein: CASRSAGRNYEQYF
clone size: NA; J gene: TRBJ1-1; V gene: TRBV7-2; CDR3 length: 12; D gene: NA; CDR3 DNA: TGTGCCAGCAGCTCGACACAGGGTCCAGCTTTCTTT; CDR3 protein: CASSSTQGPAFF
clone size: NA; J gene: TRBJ1-1; V gene: TRBV10-3; CDR3 length: 14; D gene: NA; CDR3 DNA: TGTGCCATCGCGCGGTCAGGGGAGATCACTGAAGCTTTCTTT; CDR3 protein: CAIARSGEITEAFF
clone size: NA; J gene: TRBJ2-7; V gene: TRBV28; CDR3 length: 13; D gene: NA; CDR3 DNA: TGTGCCAGCAGTTTTGAGGTAATCTACGAGCAGTACTTC; CDR3 protein: CASSFEVIYEQYF
clone size: NA; J gene: TRBJ2-7; V gene: TRBV7-6; CDR3 length: 18; D gene: TRBD1; CDR3 DNA: TGTGCCAGCAGCTTAGTGGCCGTCACAGGGGGCCAACTATACGAGCAGTACTTC; CDR3 protein: CASSLVAVTGGQLYEQYF
clone size: NA; J gene: TRBJ2-5; V gene: TRBV5-1; CDR3 length: 20; D gene: TRBD2; CDR3 DNA: TGCGCCAGCAGCTTCATACGGGGGACCGGGACTAGCGGAGGGACAGAGACCCAGTACTTC; CDR3 protein: CASSFIRGTGTSGGTETQYF
clone size: few; J gene: TRBJ2-3; V gene: TRBV7-2; CDR3 length: 15; D gene: TRBD2; CDR3 DNA: TGTGCCAGCAGCACCGGGACTAGCCCCACAGATACGCAGTATTTT; CDR3 protein: CASSTGTSPTDTQYF
clone size: NA; J gene: TRBJ1-2; V gene: TRBV30; CDR3 length: 12; D gene: NA; CDR3 DNA: TGTGCCTGGAGGGGACTGATCTATGGCTACACCTTC; CDR3 protein: CAWRGLIYGYTF
clone size: few; J gene: TRBJ1-2; V gene: TRBV16; CDR3 length: 11; D gene: NA; CDR3 DNA: TGTGCCAGCAGCACCACGGGAGGCTACACCTTC; CDR3 protein: CASSTTGGYTF
clone size: NA; J gene: TRBJ1-3; V gene: TRBV25-1; CDR3 length: 13; D gene: NA; CDR3 DNA: TGTGCCAGCACTAGAAGCTCTGGAAACACCATATATTTT; CDR3 protein: CASTRSSGNTIYF
clone size: few; J gene: TRBJ2-5; V gene: TRBV10-3; CDR3 length: 16; D gene: TRBD2; CDR3 DNA: TGTGCCATCAGTGAGCCGCTAGCGGGAAACCAAGAGACCCAGTACTTC; CDR3 protein: CAISEPLAGNQETQYF
clone size: few; J gene: TRBJ2-7; V gene: TRBV6-6; CDR3 length: 13; D gene: TRBD1; CDR3 DNA: TGTGCCAGCAGCCGACAGGGGCCCTACGAGCAGTACTTC; CDR3 protein: CASSRQGPYEQYF
clone size: NA; J gene: TRBJ2-1; V gene: TRBV7-2; CDR3 length: 11; D gene: NA; CDR3 DNA: TGTGCCAGCAGCTCGAGGAATGAGCAGTTCTTC; CDR3 protein: CASSSRNEQFF
clone size: NA; J gene: TRBJ2-1; V gene: TRBV5-1; CDR3 length: 15; D gene: TRBD2; CDR3 DNA: TGCGCCAGCAGCTCGATGACTAGCGGGAGTAATGAGCAGTTCTTC; CDR3 protein: CASSSMTSGSNEQFF
clone size: NA; J gene: TRBJ1-2; V gene: TRBV6-5; CDR3 length: 14; D gene: NA; CDR3 DNA: TGTGCCAGCAGTTATAAGAGAGGAAGAGGTGGCTACACCTTC; CDR3 protein: CASSYKRGRGGYTF
clone size: NA; J gene: TRBJ1-2; V gene: TRBV28; CDR3 length: 13; D gene: NA; CDR3 DNA: TGTGCCACTCTTTTCGAGGGAGTCTATGGCTACACCTTC; CDR3 protein: CATLFEGVYGYTF
clone size: NA; J gene: TRBJ1-2; V gene: TRBV9; CDR3 length: 15; D gene: TRBD1; CDR3 DNA: TGTGCCAGCAGCGTAGCTCGCTGGACAGGGGGCGGCTACACCTTC; CDR3 protein: CASSVARWTGGGYTF
clone size: NA; J gene: TRBJ2-1; V gene: TRBV11-1; CDR3 length: 15; D gene: NA; CDR3 DNA: TGTGCCAGCAGCTCCTTATGGGACTTCTACAATGAGCAGTTCTTC; CDR3 protein: CASSSLWDFYNEQFF
clone size: NA; J gene: TRBJ2-1; V gene: TRBV7-6; CDR3 length: 16; D gene: TRBD2; CDR3 DNA: TGTGCCAGCAGCCAGACGCTAGCGGGAGGCTCGAATGAGCAGTTCTTC; CDR3 protein: CASSQTLAGGSNEQFF
clone size: NA; J gene: TRBJ2-7; V gene: TRBV5-4; CDR3 length: 14; D gene: TRBD2; CDR3 DNA: TGTGCCAGCAGCCGTCTAGCGGATCCCTACGAGCAGTACTTC; CDR3 protein: CASSRLADPYEQYF
clone size: NA; J gene: TRBJ2-4; V gene: TRBV28; CDR3 length: 12; D gene: NA; CDR3 DNA: TGTGCCAGCGGTGGCGCCAAAAACATTCAGTACTTC; CDR3 protein: CASGGAKNIQYF
clone size: NA; J gene: TRBJ1-2; V gene: TRBV2; CDR3 length: 14; D gene: NA; CDR3 DNA: TGTGCCAGCAGTGATTCCGGGCCAGGGTATGGCTACACCTTC; CDR3 protein: CASSDSGPGYGYTF
clone size: few; J gene: TRBJ1-1; V gene: TRBV7-9; CDR3 length: 13; D gene: NA; CDR3 DNA: TGTGCCAGCAGTCCGTTTCGGGTCACTGAAGCTTTCTTT; CDR3 protein: CASSPFRVTEAFF
clone size: NA; J gene: TRBJ2-5; V gene: TRBV10-3; CDR3 length: 15; D gene: NA; CDR3 DNA: TGTGCCATCAGTGACAGGCAGGGTGTTGGAGAGACCCAGTACTTC; CDR3 protein: CAISDRQGVGETQYF